This passage covers 12 T cell receptor beta chains from one sample sequenced in a study of blood T cell repertoires in COVID-19. The table came from immunoSEQ multiplex PCR; TCRdb's copy has only in-frame clones and leaves some out. The table includes around 170,000 clones, roughly 83% detected once. The sequenced sample was peripheral blood. The receptors derive from a woman aged 60-75 years with acute or convalescent COVID-19.

This clone has a handful of counts. The genes are TRBV5-1 and TRBJ2-5; 8 positions agree with TRBD1. This CDR3 region has 15 residues. Trimming removed 1 base from V and 1 base from J; junction bases left unmatched: 3. Germline V gene sequence: CDR1 SGHRS, CDR2 YFSETQ. This CDR3 is CASSLTGGTQETQYF. As DNA, the CDR3 is TGCGCCAGCAGCTTGACAGGGGGGACCCAAGAGACCCAGTACTTC.

The chain joins TRBV27 to TRBJ2-7; D is perhaps TRBD1 (6 bases). V lost 5 bases and J lost 4, with 15 bases in between. This CDR3 is 14 amino acids long. Germline V gene lookup returns CDR1 MNHEY and CDR2 SMNVEV (reference sequence). CDR3 nucleotides: TGTGCCAGCAGTCCTCGTGGCAGGGGTTACGAGCAGTACTTC. As protein: CASSPRGRGYEQYF.

The CDR3 here is CASSTDRISSYEQYF. CDR3 DNA: TGTGCCAGCAGCACAGACAGGATCAGCTCCTACGAGCAGTACTTC. The genes are TRBV11-2 and TRBJ2-7; possibly TRBD1 for D (6 bases). The V gene's germline CDR1 is SGHAT and CDR2 FQNNGV. The length of the CDR3 is 15 residues. The germline V and J ends were trimmed by 5 bases and 0 bases, with 14 bases remaining between them. The full variable domain, completed using reference TRBV11-2 and TRBJ2-7, is EAGVAQSPRYKIIEKRQSVAFWCNPISGHATLYWYQQILGQGPKLLIQFQNNGVVDDSQLPKDRFSAERLKGVDSTLKIQPAKLEDSAVYLCASSTDRISSYEQYFGPGTRLTVT.

J is TRBJ1-5 and V is TRBV21-1; the tabulated D call, TRBD1, remains unverified against the DNA. TRBV21-1 is designated a pseudogene. CDR3 length: 13 amino acids. CDR3 sequence reads: CATYGTGNQPQHF. The DNA of the CDR3 is TGTGCCACCTACGGGACAGGTAATCAGCCCCAGCATTTT.

The chain joins TRBV7-9 to TRBJ2-3, with D perhaps matching TRBD2 (6 bases). The CDR3 runs to 12 residues. Trimming took off 6 bases at V and 5 bases at J, with 9 bases between the two ends. Per the germline V gene, CDR1 is SEHNR and CDR2 is FQNEAQ (reference sequence). The CDR3 loop is CASRSGGDTQYF. CDR3 DNA sequence: TGTGCCAGCAGGTCCGGGGGAGATACGCAGTATTTT.

This chain uses TRBV28 with TRBJ1-5; D may be TRBD1 (6 bases). CDR1 and CDR2 from the germline V gene are MDHEN and SYDVKM. The CDR3 has 15 residues. V gave up 3 bases and J gave up 1 base, with 10 bases separating them. The CDR3 DNA reads as TGTGCCAGCAGTTTCCCCGGACAGAGCAATCAGCCCCAGCATTTT. Translation gives CASSFPGQSNQPQHF. Drawing the rest from reference TRBV28 and TRBJ1-5, the complete variable domain is DVKVTQSSRYLVKRTGEKVFLECVQDMDHENMFWYRQDPGLGLRLIYFSYDVKMKEKGDIPEGYSVSREKKERFSLILESASTNQTSMYLCASSFPGQSNQPQHFGDGTRLSIL.

The chain combines TRBV15 with TRBJ1-1; 9 nucleotides align to TRBD1. The J segment lost 1 base and the V segment lost 5 bases, leaving 5 bases of the junction unmatched. Germline assignment: CDR1 LNHNV and CDR2 YYDKDF (reference sequence). The length of the CDR3 is 15 residues. CDR3: CATSSPGQGNTEAFF. CDR3 nucleotides: TGTGCCACCAGCTCACCGGGACAGGGGAACACTGAAGCTTTCTTT.

This sequence joins TRBV19 and TRBJ2-7; a weak D match, TRBD1 (5 bases). Trimming pared 2 bases from V and 0 bases from J, leaving 8 bases between. Per the germline V gene, CDR1 is LNHDA and CDR2 is SQIVND (reference sequence). This CDR3 comprises 14 residues. The CDR3 DNA sequence: TGTGCCAGTAGTATAACAGGTAGCTCCTACGAGCAGTACTTC. Its protein product is CASSITGSSYEQYF. The full variable domain, its missing parts supplied by reference TRBV19 and TRBJ2-7, is DGGITQSPKYLFRKEGQNVTLSCEQNLNHDAMYWYRQDPGQGLRLIYYSQIVNDFQKGDIAEGYSVSREKKESFPLTVTSAQKNPTAFYLCASSITGSSYEQYFGPGTRLTVT.

This chain uses TRBV28 with TRBJ2-5, with D possibly TRBD1 on 6 matching bases. V was clipped by 1 base and J by 5 bases, with 11 bases between them. Germline V gives CDR1 MDHEN, CDR2 SYDVKM. The CDR3 has 14 residues. CDR3 sequence reads: CASSLLGARETQYF. CDR3 nucleotide sequence: TGTGCCAGCAGTTTATTGGGGGCTAGGGAGACCCAGTACTTC.

The rearrangement joins TRBV5-1 to TRBJ1-5; maybe TRBD1 (5 bases). V was clipped by 0 bases and J by 6 bases, with 7 bases between them. This CDR3 is built from 13 residues. Germline V gene sequence: CDR1 SGHRS, CDR2 YFSETQ. CDR3 sequence (DNA): TGCGCCAGCAGCTTGGAGGGGTCTCAGCCCCAGCATTTT. Translating gives CASSLEGSQPQHF.

The V gene is TRBV6-5, the J gene TRBJ2-2; 11 positions match TRBD2. The CDR3 runs 15 residues. The germline gives CDR1 MNHEY, CDR2 SVGAGI. Germline trimming cut 7 bases from V and 7 bases from J; bases unmatched to any gene: 8. The DNA for the CDR3 is TGTGCCAGCAAGACGCCGGGACTAGCGGTCGGGGAGCTGTTTTTT. Translation: CASKTPGLAVGELFF.

This chain joins TRBV27 and TRBJ1-2, with 8 positions matching TRBD1. From germline, CDR1 is MNHEY and CDR2 SMNVEV (reference sequence). The CDR3 extends over 16 amino acids. V lost 0 bases and J lost 7; bases outside the gene matches: 10. The CDR3 DNA is TGTGCCAGCAGTTTATCGGGGACAGGACTCTTTGGTGGCTACACCTTC. Its protein is CASSLSGTGLFGGYTF.